This TCR beta chain comes out of a study of human T cells and chemical hapten exposure. Germline loops: CDR1 MDHEN, CDR2 SYDVKM. V was shortened by 9 bases and J by 2 bases, with 8 bases between the two germline ends. The CDR3 spans 12 residues. This clonotype was recorded a few times. Its matching antigen is unknown. TCRdb itself ran the RACE reads through MiXCR, one entry per CDR3 protein. The profile shows around 250,000 distinct CDR3 sequences, approximately 8.4% of them singletons. Time point noted: pre-sensitization, week 0. Treatment given: therapeutic diphenylcyclopropenone sensitization with weekly scalp DPC. Study-level findings and limits: Positively correlated with patch test score were the counts of PT1 expanded TCRs. The study found that DPC sensitization did not change TCRs above 1 in 1000 frequency.

The chain uses TRBV28 and TRBJ2-1, with D unclear. The sequencing used whole blood, collected in connection with sensitization to the hapten diphenylcyclopropenone (DPC). This TCR came from a woman between 40 and 55 years old with alopecia areata. Some clones in this sample may be carry-over from other donors' samples. The CDR3: CASQSTYNEQFF. The CDR3 DNA sequence: TGTGCCAGTCAGTCAACCTACAATGAGCAGTTCTTC.